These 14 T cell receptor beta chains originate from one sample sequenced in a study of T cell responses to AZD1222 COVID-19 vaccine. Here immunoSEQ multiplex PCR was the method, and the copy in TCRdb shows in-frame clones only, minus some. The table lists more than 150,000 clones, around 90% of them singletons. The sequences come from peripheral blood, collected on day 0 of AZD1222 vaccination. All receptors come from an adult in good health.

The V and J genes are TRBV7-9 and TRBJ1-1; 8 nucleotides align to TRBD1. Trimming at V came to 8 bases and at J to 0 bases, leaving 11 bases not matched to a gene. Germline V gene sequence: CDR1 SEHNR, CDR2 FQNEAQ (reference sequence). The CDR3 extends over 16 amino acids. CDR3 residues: CASRGQGAVMNTEAFF. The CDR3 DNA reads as TGTGCCAGCCGCGGGCAGGGGGCGGTGATGAACACTGAAGCTTTCTTT.

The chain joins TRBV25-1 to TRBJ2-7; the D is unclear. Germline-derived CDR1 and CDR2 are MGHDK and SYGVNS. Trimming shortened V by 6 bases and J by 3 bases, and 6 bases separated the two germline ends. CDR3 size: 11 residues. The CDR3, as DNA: TGTGCCAGCAGGGCCAGCTACGAGCAGTACTTC. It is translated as CASRASYEQYF.

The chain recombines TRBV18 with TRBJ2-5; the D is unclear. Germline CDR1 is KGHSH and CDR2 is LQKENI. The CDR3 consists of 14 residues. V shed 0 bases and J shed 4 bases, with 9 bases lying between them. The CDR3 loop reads CASSPPLRRETQYF. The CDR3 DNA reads TGTGCCAGCTCACCACCCCTCCGGCGAGAGACCCAGTACTTC.

The CDR3, as DNA: TGTGCCAGCAGACTGGTTGAGCAGTTCTTC. As protein: CASRLVEQFF. V usage is TRBV11-2 and J usage is TRBJ2-1; no clear D. Germline V gene lookup returns CDR1 SGHAT and CDR2 FQNNGV. V lost 6 bases and J 9 bases, leaving 6 bases between the germline ends. The CDR3 is 10 amino acids.

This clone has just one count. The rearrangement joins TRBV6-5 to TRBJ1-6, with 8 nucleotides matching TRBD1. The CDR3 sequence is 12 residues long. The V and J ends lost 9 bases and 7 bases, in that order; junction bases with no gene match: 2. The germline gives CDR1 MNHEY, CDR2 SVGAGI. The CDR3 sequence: CASWTGNSPLHF. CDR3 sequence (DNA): TGTGCCAGTTGGACAGGGAATTCACCCCTCCACTTT.

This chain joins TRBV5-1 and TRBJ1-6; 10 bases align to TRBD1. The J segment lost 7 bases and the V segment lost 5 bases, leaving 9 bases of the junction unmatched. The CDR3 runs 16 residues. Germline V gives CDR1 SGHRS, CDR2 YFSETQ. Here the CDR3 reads CASSFGQGVRNSPLHF. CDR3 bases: TGCGCCAGCAGTTTCGGACAGGGGGTACGCAATTCACCCCTCCACTTT.

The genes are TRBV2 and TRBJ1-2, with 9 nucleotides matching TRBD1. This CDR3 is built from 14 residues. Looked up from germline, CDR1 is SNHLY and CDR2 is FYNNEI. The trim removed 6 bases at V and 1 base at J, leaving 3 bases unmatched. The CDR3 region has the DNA TGTGCCAGCAGGGGACAGGGCCGTAACTATGGCTACACCTTC. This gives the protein CASRGQGRNYGYTF.

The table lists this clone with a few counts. In DNA, the CDR3 is TGTGCCAGCAGCGCCAGGACAGGGGCAACTAATGAAAAACTGTTTTTT. Amino acid sequence: CASSARTGATNEKLFF. This chain joins TRBV14 and TRBJ1-4, with TRBD1 matching 9 bases. The CDR3 has 16 residues. Trimming at V came to 5 bases and at J to 0 bases, leaving 4 bases not matched to a gene. Germline V lookup: CDR1 SGHDN, CDR2 FVKESK.

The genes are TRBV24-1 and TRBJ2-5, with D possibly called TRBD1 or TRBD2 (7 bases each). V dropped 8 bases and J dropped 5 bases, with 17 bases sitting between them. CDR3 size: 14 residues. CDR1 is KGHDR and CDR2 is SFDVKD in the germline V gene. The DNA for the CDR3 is TGTGCCACCACTCAGGGAGGGGGCAGTGAGACCCAGTACTTC. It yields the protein CATTQGGGSETQYF.

The CDR3 region has the DNA TGTGCCAGCAGCTTAGTCGGGAGCTCCTACAATGAGCAGTTCTTC. Its translation is CASSLVGSSYNEQFF. V and J are TRBV7-2 and TRBJ2-1; a possible D gene is TRBD2 (6 bases). CDR1 is SGHTA, CDR2 FQGNSA, per germline. This CDR3 has 15 residues. The V end lost 1 base, the J end lost 0 bases, and 7 bases lay between the germline ends.

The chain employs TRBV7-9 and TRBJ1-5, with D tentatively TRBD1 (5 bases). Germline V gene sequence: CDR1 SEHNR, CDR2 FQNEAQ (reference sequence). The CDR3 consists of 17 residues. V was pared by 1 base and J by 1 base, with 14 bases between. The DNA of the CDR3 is TGTGCCAGCAGCTTAGAGGCAGGGAAGGGAAGCAATCAGCCCCAGCATTTT. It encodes CASSLEAGKGSNQPQHF.

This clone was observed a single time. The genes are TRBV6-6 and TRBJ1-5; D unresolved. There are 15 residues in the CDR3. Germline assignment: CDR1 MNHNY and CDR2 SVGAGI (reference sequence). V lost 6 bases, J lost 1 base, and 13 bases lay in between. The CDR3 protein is CASSIPQESNQPQHF. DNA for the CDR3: TGTGCCAGCAGCATACCTCAGGAAAGCAATCAGCCCCAGCATTTT.

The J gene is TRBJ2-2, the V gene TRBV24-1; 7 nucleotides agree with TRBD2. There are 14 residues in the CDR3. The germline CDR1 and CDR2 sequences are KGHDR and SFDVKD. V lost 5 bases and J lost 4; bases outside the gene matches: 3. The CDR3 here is CATSGLAVTGELFF. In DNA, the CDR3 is TGTGCCACCAGTGGGCTAGCGGTCACCGGGGAGCTGTTTTTT.

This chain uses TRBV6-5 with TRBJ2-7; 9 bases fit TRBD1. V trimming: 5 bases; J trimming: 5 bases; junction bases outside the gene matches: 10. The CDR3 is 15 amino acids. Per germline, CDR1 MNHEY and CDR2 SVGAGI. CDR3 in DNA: TGTGCCAGCAGTAGAACCGGGACAGGGCATGACGAGCAGTACTTC. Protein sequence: CASSRTGTGHDEQYF.